The 29 T cell receptor beta chains below all came from one sample that was sequenced in a study of CD8 T cells in ankylosing spondylitis (dated by TCRdb to 2017 to 2019). Study-wide conclusions, independent of this receptor: A TCR beta motif made up of several highly homologous amino acid variants appeared to be characteristic of blood from ankylosing spondylitis patients.

Library method: 5' RACE. Sequencing used an Illumina HiSeq 2500. Using fastp at Q25 and MiXCR, TCRdb reprocessed the public reads and kept productive beta chains. Every distinct CDR3 protein forms one entry, paired with its most common genes and DNA. The sample profile shows roughly 700,000 distinct CDR3 sequences; around a fifth of them were found once. The ten largest make up about 19% of the sample. Their antigen targets remain unknown. Sequencing used blood, either unsorted or a sorted T cell fraction (not recorded which). Receptors originate from a male donor with ankylosing spondylitis.

This clonotype was seen more than once but under ten times. CDR3 region: CSVARGTSGDTQYF. DNA of the CDR3: TGCAGCGTAGCCCGCGGGACTAGCGGCGATACGCAGTATTTT. The V and J genes are TRBV29-1 and TRBJ2-3, with 11 bases identical to TRBD2. Germline lookup yields CDR1 SQVTM and CDR2 ANQGSEA. V lost 6 bases and J lost 6; bases outside the gene matches: 8. The CDR3 runs 14 residues.

This clonotype was seen a handful of times. J is TRBJ2-7 and V is TRBV18; 10 nucleotides agree with TRBD1. The trim removed 1 base at V and 7 bases at J, leaving 7 bases unmatched. Germline values: CDR1 KGHSH, CDR2 LQKENI. This CDR3 spans 15 amino acids. CDR3 in amino acids: CASSPRDRGRGEQYF. The CDR3 DNA sequence: TGTGCCAGCTCACCACGGGACAGGGGAAGAGGGGAGCAGTACTTC. The variable domain in full, with the rest retrieved from reference TRBV18 and TRBJ2-7, is NAGVMQNPRHLVRRRGQEARLRCSPMKGHSHVYWYRQLPEEGLKFMVYLQKENIIDESGMPKERFSAEFPKEGPSILRIQQVVRGDSAAYFCASSPRDRGRGEQYFGPGTRLTVT.

This clonotype was observed a few times. In DNA, the CDR3 is TGTGCCAGCAGTCCTGCGCTAGCGGGACCCGTCGAGCAGTACTTC. Its protein is CASSPALAGPVEQYF. The chain is built from TRBV28 and TRBJ2-7, with 9 nucleotides matching TRBD2. CDR1 is MDHEN, CDR2 SYDVKM, per germline. V lost 5 bases and J lost 6; bases outside the gene matches: 11. The CDR3 has 15 residues.

The gene calls are TRBV5-6 and TRBJ2-1; no firm D call. The CDR3 has 16 amino acids. V was clipped by 4 bases and J by 6 bases, with 20 bases between them. Germline V gene lookup returns CDR1 SGHDT and CDR2 YYEEEE. CDR3 protein: CASSILVSYGANEQFF. Written as DNA, the CDR3 is TGTGCCAGCAGCATTCTAGTATCCTACGGCGCCAATGAGCAGTTCTTC.

The chain carries TRBV4-1 and TRBJ1-2, with D possibly TRBD1 on 6 matching bases. V was pared by 5 bases and J by 3 bases, with 16 bases between. The germline V gene has CDR1 MGHRA and CDR2 YSYEKL. The CDR3 contains 15 residues. The CDR3 DNA reads as TGCGCCAGCAGCTACCGGGGGGGGCTAGACTATGGCTACACCTTC. Encoded protein: CASSYRGGLDYGYTF.

The V gene is TRBV7-9, the J gene TRBJ1-5; TRBD1 aligns across 7 bases. Per the germline V gene, CDR1 is SEHNR and CDR2 is FQNEAQ (reference sequence). The J segment lost 6 bases and the V segment lost 5 bases, leaving 1 base of the junction unmatched. This CDR3 comprises 12 residues. The CDR3 bases are TGTGCCAGCAGCACAGGGGCTCAGCCCCAGCATTTT. Its protein is CASSTGAQPQHF.

The V call is TRBV10-3, the J call TRBJ2-1; TRBD2 aligns across 8 bases. In germline, CDR1 is ENHRY, CDR2 SYGVKD. Trimming cost V 2 bases and J 9 bases; bases outside gene matches: 6. The CDR3 has 14 amino acids. CDR3 nucleotide sequence: TGTGCCATCAGTGAGCCGTTGACTAGCGCTGAGCAGTTCTTC. It translates to CAISEPLTSAEQFF.

At least ten counts were recorded for this clonotype. V is TRBV9 and J is TRBJ2-7; D unclear. The CDR3 runs 13 residues. Germline-derived CDR1 and CDR2 are SGDLS and YYNGEE. V shed 0 bases and J shed 0 bases, with 4 bases lying between them. The DNA of the CDR3 is TGTGCCAGCAGCGTAGGCACCTCCTACGAGCAGTACTTC. It translates to CASSVGTSYEQYF.

This clonotype was picked up a small number of times. The chain carries TRBV11-2 and TRBJ1-3, with unresolved D. This CDR3 has 15 residues. From germline, CDR1 is SGHAT and CDR2 FQNNGV. The V end was cut by 3 bases, the J end by 0 bases, with 9 bases between. The DNA for the CDR3 is TGTGCCAGCAGCTTTTTGGAAAACTCTGGAAACACCATATATTTT. Protein product: CASSFLENSGNTIYF.

This clonotype came up a few times. The chain carries TRBV11-2 and TRBJ2-1; TRBD2 matches at 10 bases. The CDR3 extends over 18 amino acids. Germline CDR1 SGHAT, CDR2 FQNNGV. V was clipped by 5 bases and J by 1 base; unmatched bases: 11. CDR3 in DNA: TGTGCCAGCAGCCGCTTCCCGCTAGCGGGAGTTTCCTACAATGAGCAGTTCTTC. Its protein is CASSRFPLAGVSYNEQFF.

The sample holds a few counts of this clonotype. This chain uses TRBV7-8 with TRBJ2-1; 11 nucleotides match TRBD2. J gave up 3 bases and V 5 bases, and 12 bases lay outside the gene matches. CDR1 SGHVS and CDR2 FQNEAQ come from the germline V gene. The CDR3 loop spans 18 amino acids. The DNA of the CDR3 is TGTGCCAGCAGCCCCCCCGTAGCGGGGGGGACCCACTACAATGAGCAGTTCTTC. It specifies CASSPPVAGGTHYNEQFF.

The V gene is TRBV12-3 or TRBV12-4, the J gene TRBJ2-7, with 10 bases matching TRBD2. The CDR3 has 14 amino acids. Germline trimming cut 4 bases from V and 6 bases from J; bases unmatched to any gene: 6. The CDR3 DNA reads as TGTGCCAGCAGTTCTACCGGGACTAGCGTCGAGCAGTACTTC. Translation gives CASSSTGTSVEQYF.

This clonotype has a handful of counts. J is TRBJ2-3 and V is TRBV24-1; TRBD2 matches at 10 bases. V trimming: 3 bases; J trimming: 1 base; junction bases outside the gene matches: 3. The CDR3 extends over 16 amino acids. Germline loops: CDR1 KGHDR, CDR2 SFDVKD. DNA of the CDR3: TGTGCCACCAGTGATCCCGGACTAGCGGGCACAGATACGCAGTATTTT. Encoded protein: CATSDPGLAGTDTQYF.

The gene calls are TRBV6-2 or TRBV6-3 and TRBJ2-1; D possibly matches TRBD1 or TRBD2 (5 bases each). The CDR3 sequence is 13 residues long. Trimming removed 5 bases at V and 8 bases at J, with 13 bases between. Germline V gene sequence: CDR1 MNHEY, CDR2 SVGEGT. CDR3 DNA sequence: TGTGCCAGCAGTCCATCAGGGACCCATGAGCAGTTCTTC. Its protein product is CASSPSGTHEQFF.

This clonotype was recorded many times. This rearrangement joins TRBV11-1 to TRBJ2-1; tentative D call: TRBD2 (5 bases). Germline V gene sequence: CDR1 SGHAT, CDR2 FQDESV (reference sequence). Trimming removed 5 bases at V and 0 bases at J, with 11 bases between. The CDR3 spans 15 residues. This CDR3 reads CASSAFGGSYNEQFF. CDR3 in DNA: TGTGCCAGCAGCGCCTTTGGAGGCTCCTACAATGAGCAGTTCTTC.

This clonotype was seen only a few times. The V and J genes are TRBV5-1 and TRBJ1-1, with D possibly being TRBD1 (6 bases). The CDR3 is made up of 13 amino acids. V dropped 0 bases and J dropped 6 bases, with 9 bases sitting between them. Looked up from germline, CDR1 is SGHRS and CDR2 is YFSETQ. CDR3 region: CASSLVTGPEAFF. The CDR3 nucleotides read TGCGCCAGCAGCTTGGTAACAGGGCCTGAAGCTTTCTTT.

V gene TRBV24-1 combines with J gene TRBJ2-1, with 12 bases fitting TRBD1. J gave up 8 bases and V 4 bases, and 8 bases lay outside the gene matches. CDR1 is KGHDR, CDR2 SFDVKD, per germline. The CDR3 has 16 residues. The CDR3 is CATSEPPGTGGDEQFF. As DNA, the CDR3 is TGTGCCACCAGTGAACCTCCCGGGACAGGGGGCGATGAGCAGTTCTTC.

This clonotype came up a few times. This rearrangement joins TRBV9 to TRBJ1-4; D unclear. V was shortened by 0 bases and J by 0 bases, with 9 bases between the two germline ends. CDR3 length: 16 amino acids. Germline CDR1 SGDLS, CDR2 YYNGEE. This CDR3 is CASSVGSAATNEKLFF. The CDR3 nucleotides read TGTGCCAGCAGCGTAGGATCGGCAGCAACTAATGAAAAACTGTTTTTT.

The chain is built from TRBV10-3 and TRBJ1-2, with TRBD1 matching over 7 bases. CDR3 length: 14 residues. CDR1 and CDR2 (germline): ENHRY, SYGVKD. V lost 10 bases and J lost 4; bases outside the gene matches: 12. CDR3 region: CATLDDRVGYGYTF. CDR3 sequence (DNA): TGTGCCACCCTCGACGACAGGGTCGGCTATGGCTACACCTTC.

This clonotype has just a few counts. V usage is TRBV29-1 and J usage is TRBJ2-5; TRBD2 is a possible D gene (6 bases). The CDR3 spans 12 residues. V shed 7 bases and J shed 4 bases, with 13 bases lying between them. From germline, CDR1 is SQVTM and CDR2 ANQGSEA. For the CDR3, the DNA is TGCAGCGGATACGGGACTCCAGAGACCCAGTACTTC. Protein product: CSGYGTPETQYF.

This clonotype has only a few counts. The V call is TRBV3-1, the J call TRBJ2-1, with unresolved D. Germline CDR1 reads LGHDT; CDR2 reads YNNKEL (reference sequence). CDR3 size: 16 residues. Between the trimmed V and J ends, which lost 3 bases and 0 bases, there was a span of 12 bases. For the CDR3, the DNA is TGTGCCAGCAGCCATCTGGATCCTAGCTCCTACAATGAGCAGTTCTTC. Amino acids: CASSHLDPSSYNEQFF.

The chain combines TRBV29-1 with TRBJ2-3; 7 bases are a match to TRBD1. CDR3 length: 15 amino acids. V trimming: 0 bases; J trimming: 3 bases; junction bases outside the gene matches: 6. Per germline, CDR1 SQVTM and CDR2 ANQGSEA. CDR3 region: CSVEDQGQWTDTQYF. CDR3 coding DNA: TGCAGCGTTGAAGACCAGGGACAGTGGACAGATACGCAGTATTTT.

This sequence joins TRBV29-1 and TRBJ2-7; TRBD1 matches at 9 bases. Germline V CDR1 and CDR2: SQVTM, ANQGSEA. The J segment lost 2 bases and the V segment lost 7 bases, leaving 3 bases of the junction unmatched. The CDR3 length is 12 residues. In nucleotides, the CDR3 is TGCAGCGGGGGACAGGGTGCCTACGAGCAGTACTTC. This sequence encodes CSGGQGAYEQYF.

This chain links TRBV2 with TRBJ1-1, with D unresolved. Germline CDR1 is SNHLY and CDR2 is FYNNEI. The CDR3 length is 11 residues. Trimming stripped 6 bases from V and 5 bases from J, with 7 bases between. DNA for the CDR3: TGTGCCAGCAGGCTGAGTACTGAAGCTTTCTTT. Residues: CASRLSTEAFF.

The rearrangement joins TRBV28 to TRBJ2-7; 8 bases are shared with TRBD2. The germline V gene encodes CDR1 MDHEN and CDR2 SYDVKM. V trimming: 5 bases; J trimming: 4 bases; junction bases outside the gene matches: 13. The CDR3 contains 16 residues. This CDR3 reads CASSPAGSGSIYEQYF. CDR3 bases: TGTGCCAGCAGTCCGGCGGGGAGCGGGAGCATATACGAGCAGTACTTC.

DNA of the CDR3: TGTGCCAGCAGCTTGTTTGTAGGGGGGACTAGCACAGATACGCAGTATTTT. Its protein is CASSLFVGGTSTDTQYF. This rearrangement joins TRBV5-5 to TRBJ2-3; D is possibly TRBD1 or TRBD2 (6 bases each). The germline gives CDR1 SGHKS, CDR2 YYEKEE (reference sequence). V was shortened by 1 base and J by 0 bases, with 15 bases between the two germline ends. The CDR3 runs 17 residues. Variable domain in full (rest from reference TRBV5-5 and TRBJ2-3): DAGVTQSPTHLIKTRGQQVTLRCSPISGHKSVSWYQQVLGQGPQFIFQYYEKEERGRGNFPDRFSARQFPNYSSELNVNALLLGDSALYLCASSLFVGGTSTDTQYFGPGTRLTVL.

The chain couples TRBV27 to TRBJ2-7; 9 nucleotides align to TRBD1. The CDR3 is made up of 14 amino acids. The V gene end was trimmed by 5 bases and the J gene end by 4 bases; junction bases not matched to a gene: 6. Per the germline V gene, CDR1 is MNHEY and CDR2 is SMNVEV (reference sequence). The CDR3 loop is CASSPGTGIYEQYF. In DNA, the CDR3 is TGTGCCAGCAGTCCCGGGACAGGGATTTACGAGCAGTACTTC.

This clonotype was picked up a small number of times. The chain links TRBV7-9 to TRBJ2-7; D remains unclear. The V end was cut by 2 bases, the J end by 0 bases, with 8 bases between. This CDR3 contains 14 residues. CDR1 and CDR2 (germline): SEHNR, FQNEAQ (reference sequence). The CDR3 protein is CASSLWPGSYEQYF. The DNA for the CDR3 is TGTGCCAGCAGCTTATGGCCGGGCTCCTACGAGCAGTACTTC.

This chain uses TRBV9 with TRBJ2-3; 9 positions agree with TRBD2. The CDR3 covers 20 residues. J lost 4 bases, V lost 0 bases, and 18 bases had no gene match. The germline gives CDR1 SGDLS, CDR2 YYNGEE. The CDR3 coding sequence is TGTGCCAGCAGCGTAGCCCCGACTAGCGGAGGACTTTCTAGCGCAGATACGCAGTATTTT. This sequence encodes CASSVAPTSGGLSSADTQYF.